The 20 T cell receptor beta chains below come from one sample, sequenced in a study of human T cells and chemical hapten exposure. TCRdb ran MiXCR on the 5' RACE reads and lists one entry per CDR3 protein. The repertoire holds around 80,000 distinct CDR3 sequences, with approximately 15% as singletons. Total RNA extraction was carried out from unfractionated whole blood. These receptor sequences come from a female donor in good health.

This clonotype appeared a few times. The chain carries TRBV5-1 and TRBJ1-1; D not certain. This CDR3 is 10 amino acids long. Trimming stripped 4 bases from V and 7 bases from J, with 5 bases between. Germline assignment: CDR1 SGHRS and CDR2 YFSETQ. DNA for the CDR3: TGCGCCAGCAGCACGGTTGAAGCTTTCTTT. Its protein product is CASSTVEAFF. The full variable domain, in which reference TRBV5-1 and TRBJ1-1 provide the parts outside the CDR3, is KAGVTQTPRYLIKTRGQQVTLSCSPISGHRSVSWYQQTPGQGLQFLFEYFSETQRNKGNFPGRFSGRQFSNSRSEMNVSTLELGDSALYLCASSTVEAFFGQGTRLTVV.

This clonotype was counted between two and nine times. V is TRBV9 and J is TRBJ1-1; TRBD1 is a possible D gene (6 bases). CDR1 is SGDLS and CDR2 is YYNGEE in the germline V gene. The V gene lost 2 bases and the J gene lost 3 bases, with 14 bases spanning the gap. The CDR3 is made up of 15 amino acids. CDR3 DNA sequence: TGTGCCAGCAGCGTGGGGGGCGCTGGGTACACTGAAGCTTTCTTT. Amino acid sequence: CASSVGGAGYTEAFF.

This clonotype turned up a few times. The rearrangement joins TRBV21-1 to TRBJ2-4; TRBD1, the D gene given by the table, was not confirmed from the DNA. TRBV21-1 is a pseudogene segment. The CDR3 spans 13 residues. CDR3 sequence reads: CASSKERGGIQYF. The CDR3, as DNA: TGTGCCAGCAGCAAAGAGCGGGGGGGCATTCAGTACTTC.

This clonotype was detected a few times. The V and J genes are TRBV18 and TRBJ2-5, with 7 bases aligning to TRBD1. Looked up from germline, CDR1 is KGHSH and CDR2 is LQKENI. The V and J ends lost 4 bases and 1 base, in that order; junction bases with no gene match: 3. This CDR3 comprises 14 residues. The CDR3, as DNA: TGTGCCAGCTCACTCGACAGGGCCCAAGAGACCCAGTACTTC. Its protein is CASSLDRAQETQYF.

This clonotype was picked up a small number of times. This sequence joins TRBV30 and TRBJ2-4; 10 nucleotides line up with TRBD1. After removal of 7 bases from V and 1 base from J, the junction contained 19 bases not matched to a gene. Germline CDR1 GTSNPN, CDR2 SVGIG (reference sequence). The CDR3 consists of 19 residues. CDR3 sequence (DNA): TGTGCCTTCACCTCCGGGACAGGGGAATTGGGGTTTGCCAAAAACATTCAGTACTTC. Its protein is CAFTSGTGELGFAKNIQYF. The complete variable domain, with remaining parts taken from reference TRBV30 and TRBJ2-4, reads SQTIHQWPATLVQPVGSPLSLECTVEGTSNPNLYWYRQAAGRGLQLLFYSVGIGQISSEVPQNLSASRPQDRQFILSSKKLLLSDSGFYLCAFTSGTGELGFAKNIQYFGAGTRLSVL.

In its sample, this clonotype was seen a few times. The chain uses TRBV10-3 and TRBJ1-6; D may be TRBD1 (5 bases). Germline V lookup: CDR1 ENHRY, CDR2 SYGVKD. The CDR3 sequence is 13 residues long. V was pared by 7 bases and J by 7 bases, with 11 bases between. The CDR3 spells CAITEGLNSPLHF. CDR3 nucleotides: TGTGCCATCACCGAGGGGCTCAATTCACCCCTCCACTTT.

This clonotype was detected ten times or more. The V gene is TRBV6-5, the J gene TRBJ2-3; D is possibly TRBD1 or TRBD2 (5 bases each). Germline V CDR1 and CDR2: MNHEY, SVGAGI. V lost 0 bases and J lost 3, with 13 bases in between. CDR3 length: 16 amino acids. CDR3 sequence reads: CASSYSPGAGTDTQYF. The CDR3 bases are TGTGCCAGCAGTTACTCCCCCGGGGCTGGAACAGATACGCAGTATTTT.

The chain recombines TRBV4-2 with TRBJ2-3, with 10 bases fitting TRBD1. CDR1 is LGHNA and CDR2 is YNFKEQ in the germline V gene. This CDR3 is built from 15 residues. J was trimmed by 6 bases and V by 4 bases; bases with no gene match: 7. In DNA form, the CDR3 reads TGTGCCAGCAGCCCCGGGACAGGGGAGGCGGATACGCAGTATTTT. Its translation is CASSPGTGEADTQYF.

The chain couples TRBV14 to TRBJ1-1, with 8 bases that match TRBD1. The length of the CDR3 is 16 residues. Germline-derived CDR1 and CDR2 are SGHDN and FVKESK. With V trimmed by 0 bases and J by 0 bases, 3 bases remained unmatched. The CDR3 bases are TGTGCCAGCAGCCAAGATTTGGGACAGGTGAACACTGAAGCTTTCTTT. Translating it yields CASSQDLGQVNTEAFF.

The rearrangement uses TRBV7-2 and TRBJ2-1; TRBD1 matches 9 bases. Per germline, CDR1 SGHTA and CDR2 FQGNSA. Trimming removed 6 bases from V and 4 bases from J; junction bases left unmatched: 7. The CDR3 spans 15 residues. CDR3 sequence reads: CASSSDRGWYNEQFF. CDR3 DNA: TGTGCCAGCAGTTCGGACAGGGGATGGTACAATGAGCAGTTCTTC.

This chain connects TRBV5-4 to TRBJ2-2; no definite D call. The CDR3 contains 12 residues. Germline CDR1 and CDR2: SGHNT and YYREEE (reference sequence). Trimming stripped 3 bases from V and 3 bases from J, with 3 bases between. The CDR3 DNA reads as TGTGCCAGCAGCTCCTACACCGGGGAGCTGTTTTTT. This encodes CASSSYTGELFF.

The genes are TRBV5-1 and TRBJ1-2; D is undetermined. The germline gives CDR1 SGHRS, CDR2 YFSETQ. The germline V and J ends were trimmed by 0 bases and 9 bases, with 12 bases remaining between them. This CDR3 has 13 amino acids. CDR3 DNA sequence: TGCGCCAGCAGCTTGGACGTTTTCGATAGCTACACCTTC. Translation gives CASSLDVFDSYTF.

V usage is TRBV27 and J usage is TRBJ1-1; tentative D call: TRBD1 (5 bases). V lost 4 bases and J 0 bases, leaving 18 bases between the germline ends. Germline loops: CDR1 MNHEY, CDR2 SMNVEV (reference sequence). The CDR3 is 17 amino acids. CDR3 DNA sequence: TGTGCCAGCAGTTCCAGGGTTAGTGAAGTTATGAACACTGAAGCTTTCTTT. Protein product: CASSSRVSEVMNTEAFF.

This clonotype was counted between two and nine times. The chain joins TRBV29-1 to TRBJ1-1; D remains unclear. The V end was cut by 5 bases, the J end by 6 bases, with 16 bases between. Germline assignment: CDR1 SQVTM and CDR2 ANQGSEA. The CDR3 runs 13 residues. The DNA for the CDR3 is TGCAGCGTTAGGGCCAACCTCTGGGCTGAAGCTTTCTTT. This sequence encodes CSVRANLWAEAFF.

This clonotype was recorded at least ten times. This chain links TRBV20-1 with TRBJ2-7, with D unresolved. V was cut by 2 bases and J by 4 bases, with 12 bases left in between. This CDR3 has 13 amino acids. Germline CDR1 and CDR2: DFQATT and SNEGSKA (reference sequence). CDR3 in amino acids: CSARSLRGYEQYF. CDR3 nucleotide sequence: TGCAGTGCTAGATCCCTCCGTGGGTACGAGCAGTACTTC.

A remark on this clonotype: Sequence at one end of the junction differs from germline and may be a read error. V gene TRBV5-1 combines with J gene TRBJ2-6; TRBD1 might be the D (6 bases). Germline CDR1 reads SGHRS; CDR2 reads YFSETQ. CDR3 length equals 16 residues. The CDR3 protein is CASSSDRPSGANVVTF. For the CDR3, the DNA is TGCGCCAGCAGTTCCGACAGGCCCTCTGGGGCCAACGTCGTGACTTTC.

This clonotype was seen ten or more times. The chain couples TRBV7-9 to TRBJ2-5; D perhaps matches TRBD2 (6 bases). The length of the CDR3 is 16 residues. Per germline, CDR1 SEHNR and CDR2 FQNEAQ (reference sequence). Trimming stripped 3 bases from V and 2 bases from J, with 16 bases between. The CDR3 nucleotides are TGTGCCAGCAGCTTTAATACGGGAGCCCAGCAAGAGACCCAGTACTTC. Encoded protein: CASSFNTGAQQETQYF. Complete variable domain (other parts from reference TRBV7-9 and TRBJ2-5): DTGVSQNPRHKITKRGQNVTFRCDPISEHNRLYWYRQTLGQGPEFLTYFQNEAQLEKSRLLSDRFSAERPKGSFSTLEIQRTEQGDSAMYLCASSFNTGAQQETQYFGPGTRLLVL.

The V and J genes are TRBV29-1 and TRBJ2-3; D is ambiguous. CDR3 length equals 14 residues. Per germline, CDR1 SQVTM and CDR2 ANQGSEA. Trimming shortened V by 1 base and J by 5 bases, and 13 bases separated the two germline ends. The CDR3 coding sequence is TGCAGCGTTGAAGGCGCGAAACGGGTAGATACGCAGTATTTT. It encodes CSVEGAKRVDTQYF.

This clonotype was counted ten times or more. The chain is built from TRBV12-3 or TRBV12-4 and TRBJ1-2, with 9 bases fitting TRBD1. The CDR3 extends over 17 amino acids. Trimming at V came to 5 bases and at J to 5 bases, leaving 15 bases not matched to a gene. In DNA, the CDR3 is TGTGCCAGCAGTAACCTAGCCGGGACAGGGCGATGGTATGGCTACACCTTC. It yields the protein CASSNLAGTGRWYGYTF.

The V and J genes are TRBV3-1 and TRBJ2-1; tentative D call: TRBD1 (5 bases). The CDR3 covers 15 residues. V was trimmed by 0 bases and J by 6 bases, leaving 12 bases between them. Germline-derived CDR1 and CDR2 are LGHDT and YNNKEL (reference sequence). The CDR3 sequence is CASSQDRVPGNEQFF. In nucleotides, the CDR3 is TGTGCCAGCAGCCAAGACAGGGTGCCCGGCAATGAGCAGTTCTTC.